This T cell receptor (beta chain) emerged from a study of long-term antiretroviral therapy in people with HIV (dated by TCRdb to about 2022). The study in broad terms: The earliest samples were collected roughly a decade before the 2015 WHO recommendation for immediate ART, at a time when ART was usually postponed until CD4 counts fell. A retrospective serial study tested whether changes in peripheral blood TRB repertoire composition and diversity were associated with ART initiation and durable HIV suppression. The cohort contributed about 200 cryopreserved PBMC samples from about 29 adults with confirmed HIV infection, collected serially over a mean of about 6 years (range 1-12). About a third of the roughly 30 participants with HIV were female. No cross-contamination during QIAcube processing was shown when test extractions of a monoclonal T-cell line were performed alongside fewer than 35 polyclonal samples.

Inclusion was restricted to participants for whom at least one PBMC sample before ART initiation and at least two post-ART samples were available. Treatment was received in the United States of America by all participants with HIV. Before DNA extraction, cryopreserved samples containing roughly 0.85-11 million PBMC were thawed and washed. At the time of the earliest PBMC sample for each participant with HIV, ages ranged from roughly 20 to 60 years. Per participant, PBMC samples came from 1-4 timepoints prior to ART initiation and 2-8 timepoints following ART initiation, for a median of 7 samples. For every participant, serial HIV viral load, CD4+ T-cell count, ART history and demographic data were obtained. Genomic DNA was extracted from unsorted PBMC with a Qiagen kit on a QIAcube, processed in batches of 12 samples. A word on this clone: The antigen this receptor binds is unknown. No base quality values were provided; no much bigger clone lies one nucleotide off.

The immunoSEQ hsTCRB v3.0 assay was used at survey level resolution for TRB variable region sequencing. A depth of about 35,000-55,000 T-cell genomes per sample was targeted for TRB sequencing. TRB libraries were pooled and sequenced on an Illumina MiSeq using a v3 150-cycle kit. As for the authors' bioinformatics: Repertoire analysis ran in R within a reproducible Nextflow workflow covering QC, data transformation and analysis. Custom analyses were implemented in LymphoSeq2, an R package for AIRR-Seq data exploration. Several samples that produced fewer than 5000 total TRB sequences were removed, so 190 or so HIV repertoires were analyzed. Among the roughly 190 retained HIV repertoires, about 57 were collected before ART initiation and roughly 130 were collected after ART initiation. Repertoires were downsampled to 5000 TRB nucleotide sequences, with summary statistics averaged over 100 downsampling iterations. Only TRB sequences with CDR3 regions of at least seven amino acids were retained for analysis. A Shannon entropy-derived clonality score and the Gini coefficient were used to measure diversity. Repertoire networks linked the top 5000 CDR3 amino acid sequences whenever two sequences differed by an edit distance of one. GLIPH2 predicted antigen specificity groups and MHC restriction for TRB CDR3 amino acid sequences. CDR3 amino acid sequences were matched against VDJdb and McPAS-TCR to flag known CMV, EBV, HIV or tissue antigen associations. Pre-ART, post-ART and control groups were compared with Wilcoxon signed-rank tests and Holm-Bonferroni correction. TCRdb stores this immuneACCESS table with in-frame sequences only. Part of the clones is absent; in the studies checked, under half of the shortfall reflects unresolved V genes, and no reason is known for the rest. V and J calls and clone size are given by that table; D and trimming were obtained from the DNA. Here the sample has 20,000 to 25,000 clones; roughly four fifths occur a single time. The top ten constitute 12% of the sample.

General conclusions and limits of the study: Narrower CDR3 length ranges were observed in HIV repertoires than in controls, and an antigen-experienced repertoire with only a slight naive shift after ART was suggested by the network structure. Expanded TRB clones identified before ART initiation dominated the repertoire across all time points, though the dominance fluctuated and decreased in many PLHIV after ART. No data were available on ART adherence, viral resistance or therapy changes, limiting inferences about post-ART repertoire changes. Because cell numbers in pre-ART samples were limited, unsorted PBMC were profiled instead of sorted CD4+ and CD8+ T cells. Limited PBMC availability meant only the TCR beta chain was sequenced, without alpha chain pairing. The samples were dated from about 2003 to 2017, and the ART regimens that were used may be less effective than current ART regimens. ART initiation was associated with a significant increase in TRB diversity, but diversity stayed significantly below transplant donor controls even after long-term ART.

The sample consisted of unsorted PBMCs, taken around 1.8 years before starting antiretroviral therapy. The receptor comes from a woman aged 40 to 50 with HIV.

The nucleotide sequence reads TGTGCCAGCAGTTTAAGGGGGGCCCCGTTGACTGAGCAGTTCTTC. This gives the protein CASSLRGAPLTEQFF. The V and J genes are TRBV6-6 and TRBJ2-1; the D segment might be TRBD1 or TRBD2, since each matches 6 bases. The CDR3, from cysteine to phenylalanine, totals 15 residues. Of the read, only the CDR3 DNA is kept; its 45 bases are in frame from base 1. The germline ends are 19 bases apart after V is trimmed by 4 bases and J by 9 bases. CDR1 and CDR2 were assigned from the germline V gene (reference sequence) as MNHNY and SVGAGI.